This entry describes one T cell receptor beta chain. One end of the junction is discordant with germline, which a read error may explain. This entry is derived from a study of blood T cell repertoires in COVID-19. Background on the study: T cells, B-cell-depleted T cells, or PBMCs provided the cDNA or gDNA that served as material.

Produced via immunoSEQ multiplex PCR; TCRdb's table is partial and in-frame only. The top ten clones hold around 5.8% of a sample with under 200,000 clones, around 89% of them seen once. Germline V gene sequence: CDR1 PRHDT, CDR2 FYEKMQ (reference sequence). This CDR3 comprises 14 residues. This receptor was identified in a man aged 40-49 years with active or convalescent COVID-19. The chain links TRBV13 to TRBJ2-7, with 8 bases lining up with TRBD2. The source material was peripheral blood. The CDR3 here is CASSLAGRSYEQYF. CDR3 sequence (DNA): TGTGCCAGCAGTTTAGCGGGAAGATCCTACGAGCAGTACTTC.